The clone carrying this T cell receptor beta chain turned up a few times. What it binds is unknown. Germline lookup yields CDR1 SGHAT and CDR2 FQNNGV. The CDR3 covers 16 residues. This record belongs to a study of cytomegalovirus exposure and HLA in healthy donors. The PCR made use of 60 Vbeta and 13 Jbeta primers. Profiled with immunoSEQ multiplex PCR; TCRdb holds only in-frame clones, not every one. The repertoire holds around 150,000 clones, with 80% to 85% as singletons. Study results and limitations: Previous analysis showed most TCR beta V segments were productive about 87% or about 30% of the time.

The TCR originated in a woman aged 18-35 years in good health and CMV-seronegative. Sequenced: PBMCs. The chain couples TRBV11-2 to TRBJ2-5, with 11 positions matching TRBD2. With the DNA end fitting TRBJ2-7 better, the J assignment may be wrong. The DNA for the CDR3 is TGTGCCAGCAGCTTAAGTAGCGGGGGGGCACGGTACGAGCAGTACTTC. Translation: CASSLSSGGARYEQYF.